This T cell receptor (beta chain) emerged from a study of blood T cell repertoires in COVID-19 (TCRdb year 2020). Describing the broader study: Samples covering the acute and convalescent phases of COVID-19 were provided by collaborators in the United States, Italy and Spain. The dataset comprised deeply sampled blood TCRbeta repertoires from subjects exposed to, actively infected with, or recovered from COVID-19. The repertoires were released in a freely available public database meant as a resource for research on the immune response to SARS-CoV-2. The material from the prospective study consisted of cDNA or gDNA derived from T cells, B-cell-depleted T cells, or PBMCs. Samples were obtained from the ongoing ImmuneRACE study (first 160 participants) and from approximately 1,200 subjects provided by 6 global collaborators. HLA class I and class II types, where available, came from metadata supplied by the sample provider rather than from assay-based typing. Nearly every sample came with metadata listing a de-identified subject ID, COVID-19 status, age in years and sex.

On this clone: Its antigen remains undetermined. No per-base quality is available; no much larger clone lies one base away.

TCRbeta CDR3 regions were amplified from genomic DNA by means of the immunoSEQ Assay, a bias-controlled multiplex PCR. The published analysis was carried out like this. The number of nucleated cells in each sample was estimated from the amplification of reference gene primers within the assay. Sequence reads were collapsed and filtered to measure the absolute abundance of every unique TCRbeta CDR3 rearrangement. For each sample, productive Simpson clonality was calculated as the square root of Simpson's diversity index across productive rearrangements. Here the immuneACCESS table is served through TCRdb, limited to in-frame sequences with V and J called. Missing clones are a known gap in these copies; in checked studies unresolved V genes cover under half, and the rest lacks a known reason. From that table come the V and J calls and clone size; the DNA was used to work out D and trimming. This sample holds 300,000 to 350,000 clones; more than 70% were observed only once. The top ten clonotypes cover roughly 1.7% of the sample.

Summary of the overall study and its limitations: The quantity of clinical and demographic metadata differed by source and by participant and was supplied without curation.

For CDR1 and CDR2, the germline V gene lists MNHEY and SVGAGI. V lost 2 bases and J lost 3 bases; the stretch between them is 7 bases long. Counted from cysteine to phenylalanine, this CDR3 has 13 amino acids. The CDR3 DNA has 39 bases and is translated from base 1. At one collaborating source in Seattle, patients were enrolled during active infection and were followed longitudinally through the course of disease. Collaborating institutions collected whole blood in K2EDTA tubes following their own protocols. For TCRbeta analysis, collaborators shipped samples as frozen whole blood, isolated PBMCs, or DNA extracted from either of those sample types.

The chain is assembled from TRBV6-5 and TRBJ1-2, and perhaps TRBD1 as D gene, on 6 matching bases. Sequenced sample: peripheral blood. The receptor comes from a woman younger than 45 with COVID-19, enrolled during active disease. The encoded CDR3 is CASSYTGYYGYTF. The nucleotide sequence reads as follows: TGTGCCAGCAGTTACACAGGGTACTATGGCTACACCTTC.